Reported below is one TCR beta chain. 13 Jbeta primers and 60 Vbeta primers were used for the PCR. The table came from immunoSEQ multiplex PCR; TCRdb's copy has only in-frame clones and leaves some out. The sample gives about 260,000 clones, approximately 70% of which show up once; roughly 2.4% is in the top ten. The germline gives CDR1 SGHTA, CDR2 FQGTGA. J lost 2 bases, V lost 3 bases, and 3 bases had no gene match. The CDR3 is 14 amino acids. This sample is part of a study of cytomegalovirus exposure and HLA in healthy donors. Specimen: PBMCs. The chain combines TRBV7-3 with TRBJ2-5; 7 nucleotides line up with TRBD1. This clonotype was obtained from a female donor in good health and CMV-seronegative. CDR3 sequence: CASSFGTAQETQYF. CDR3 DNA sequence: TGTGCCAGCAGCTTCGGGACAGCTCAAGAGACCCAGTACTTC.